This TCR beta chain was documented in a study of cytomegalovirus exposure and HLA in healthy donors. This CDR3 contains 15 residues. V lost 1 base and J 6 bases, leaving 15 bases between the germline ends. Germline CDR1 and CDR2: LGHNA and YNFKEQ. Study-wide results and caveats: Reported performance of the classifier showed diagnosis of cytomegalovirus status with high specificity and sensitivity. Rarity characterized most TCR sequences, yet some public TCRs appeared in many donors. The study listed approximately 160 cytomegalovirus-associated TCR beta chains.

For this clone: Its antigen is currently unknown.

The donors were members of the validation cohort comprising about 130 subjects, separate from the approximately 710-subject first cohort. Here immunoSEQ multiplex PCR was the method, and the copy in TCRdb shows in-frame clones only, minus some. The repertoire holds fewer than 90,000 clones, with approximately 93% as singletons. Sequences were obtained from PBMCs. The genes are TRBV4-2 and TRBJ1-2, with a possible D match to TRBD1 (6 bases). The sequence was obtained from a woman younger than 30 in good health and CMV-seronegative. The CDR3 sequence: CASSQVSGGEDGYTF. CDR3 bases: TGTGCCAGCAGCCAAGTCAGCGGGGGCGAGGATGGCTACACCTTC.